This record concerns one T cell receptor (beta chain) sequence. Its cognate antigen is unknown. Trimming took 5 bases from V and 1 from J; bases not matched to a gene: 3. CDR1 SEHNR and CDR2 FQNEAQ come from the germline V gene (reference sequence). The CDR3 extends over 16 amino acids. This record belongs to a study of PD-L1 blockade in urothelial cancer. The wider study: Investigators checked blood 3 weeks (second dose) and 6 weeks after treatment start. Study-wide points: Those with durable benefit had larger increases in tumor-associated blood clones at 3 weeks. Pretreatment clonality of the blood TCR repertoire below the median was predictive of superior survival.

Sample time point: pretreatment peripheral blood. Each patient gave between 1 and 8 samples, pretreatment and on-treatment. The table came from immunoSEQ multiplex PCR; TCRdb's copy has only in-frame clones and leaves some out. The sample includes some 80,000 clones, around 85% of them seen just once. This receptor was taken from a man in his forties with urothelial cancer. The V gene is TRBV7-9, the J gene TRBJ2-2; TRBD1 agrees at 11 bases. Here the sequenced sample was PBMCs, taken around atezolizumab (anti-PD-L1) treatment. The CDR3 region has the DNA TGTGCCAGCAGCCGCGGGACAGGGGGGAACACCGGGGAGCTGTTTTTT. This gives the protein CASSRGTGGNTGELFF.